This T cell receptor (beta chain) was sequenced for a study of shared clonotypes between healthy human individuals. General observations from the study: Generally, naive subsets (rather than memory subsets) showed larger estimated richness. Several donors had 4% to 6.5% of their naive CD4 clonotypes in common.

This clone was seen just once. Its antigen is not identified. In germline, CDR1 is SGHAT, CDR2 FQNNGV. The CDR3 covers 16 residues. Between the trimmed V and J ends, which lost 4 bases and 5 bases, there was a span of 21 bases. Positively selected for CCR7, the CD45RO-negative cells used as naive CD8 cells excluded terminally differentiated effector memory CD45RA+ cells. Replicate PCRs for sorted subsets used about 200 ng DNA; this equaled 30,000 to 35,000 T cell genomes. Methods used by the authors: ImmunoSEQ only sent back junction sequences with no quality scores, so filtering was done differently. Sequencing used immunoSEQ multiplex PCR; TCRdb keeps in-frame clones, though not all of them. From that table come the V and J calls and clone size; the DNA was used to work out D and trimming. The table lists a few hundred thousand clones, 95% of them singletons.

The sample was naive CD8+ T cells sorted from blood. The source is a woman aged 25-40 years in good health. The chain combines TRBV11-2 with TRBJ2-7; D possibly corresponds to TRBD1 (5 bases). The CDR3 loop is CASSSKTATARNEQYF. The CDR3, as DNA: TGTGCCAGCAGCTCCAAGACAGCCACCGCCCGGAACGAGCAGTACTTC.